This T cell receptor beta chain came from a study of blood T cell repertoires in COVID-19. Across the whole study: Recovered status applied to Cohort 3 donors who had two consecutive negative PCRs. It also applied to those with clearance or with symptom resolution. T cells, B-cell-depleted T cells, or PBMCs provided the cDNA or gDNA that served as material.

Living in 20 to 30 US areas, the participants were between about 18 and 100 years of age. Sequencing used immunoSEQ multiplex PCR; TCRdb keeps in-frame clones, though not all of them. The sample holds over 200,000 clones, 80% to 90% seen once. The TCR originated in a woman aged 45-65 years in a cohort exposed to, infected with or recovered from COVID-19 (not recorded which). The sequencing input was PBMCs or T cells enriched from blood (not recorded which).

The CDR3 DNA follows: TGTGCCAGCAGGCTGGACAGGAGCTACTATGGCTACACCTTC. Translated: CASRLDRSYYGYTF. The chain joins TRBV6-5 to TRBJ1-2; 7 bases align to TRBD1. The V segment lost 6 bases and the J segment 3 bases; nucleotides outside the gene matches: 7. This CDR3 spans 14 amino acids. Per germline, CDR1 MNHEY and CDR2 SVGAGI.